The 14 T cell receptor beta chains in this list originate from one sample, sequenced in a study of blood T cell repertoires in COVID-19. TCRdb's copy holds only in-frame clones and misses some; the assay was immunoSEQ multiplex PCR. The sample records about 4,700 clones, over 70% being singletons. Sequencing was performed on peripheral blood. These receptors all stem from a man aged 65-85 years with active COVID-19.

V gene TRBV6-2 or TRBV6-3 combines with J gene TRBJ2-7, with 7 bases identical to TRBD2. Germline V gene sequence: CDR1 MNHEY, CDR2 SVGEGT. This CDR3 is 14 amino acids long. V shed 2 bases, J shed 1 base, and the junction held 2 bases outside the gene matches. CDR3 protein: CASSYREGSYEQYF. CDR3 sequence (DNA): TGTGCCAGCAGTTACAGGGAGGGATCCTACGAGCAGTACTTC.

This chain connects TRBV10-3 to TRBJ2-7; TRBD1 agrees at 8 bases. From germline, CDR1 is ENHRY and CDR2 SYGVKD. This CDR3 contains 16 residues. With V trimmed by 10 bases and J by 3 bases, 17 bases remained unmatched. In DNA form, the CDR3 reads TGTGCCACATTCAATGGGAGACAGGGGTTGAACTACGAGCAGTACTTC. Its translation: CATFNGRQGLNYEQYF.

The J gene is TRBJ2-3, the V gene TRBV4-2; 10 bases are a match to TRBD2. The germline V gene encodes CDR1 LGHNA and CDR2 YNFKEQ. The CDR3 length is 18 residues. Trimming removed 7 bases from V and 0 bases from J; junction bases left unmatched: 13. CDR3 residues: CASTIRASGGSSTDTQYF. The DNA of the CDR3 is TGTGCCAGCACCATAAGGGCTAGCGGGGGCTCCAGCACAGATACGCAGTATTTT.

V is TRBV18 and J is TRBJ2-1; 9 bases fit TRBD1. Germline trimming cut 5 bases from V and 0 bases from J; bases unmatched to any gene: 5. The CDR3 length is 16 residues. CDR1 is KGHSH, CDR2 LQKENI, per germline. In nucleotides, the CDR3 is TGTGCCAGCTCAGGGACAGGGAAGAGCTCCTACAATGAGCAGTTCTTC. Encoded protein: CASSGTGKSSYNEQFF.

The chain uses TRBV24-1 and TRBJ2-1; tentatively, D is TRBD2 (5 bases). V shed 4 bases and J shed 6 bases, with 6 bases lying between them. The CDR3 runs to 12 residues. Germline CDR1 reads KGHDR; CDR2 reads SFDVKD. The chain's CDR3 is CATSDEGNEQFF. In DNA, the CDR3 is TGTGCCACCAGTGACGAGGGCAATGAGCAGTTCTTC.

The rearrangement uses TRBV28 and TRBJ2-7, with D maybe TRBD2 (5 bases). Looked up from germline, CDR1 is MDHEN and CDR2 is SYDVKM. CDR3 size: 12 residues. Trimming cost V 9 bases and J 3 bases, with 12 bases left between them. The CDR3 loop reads CASRLAGYEQYF. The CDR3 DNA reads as TGTGCCAGTAGACTGGCGGGCTACGAGCAGTACTTC.

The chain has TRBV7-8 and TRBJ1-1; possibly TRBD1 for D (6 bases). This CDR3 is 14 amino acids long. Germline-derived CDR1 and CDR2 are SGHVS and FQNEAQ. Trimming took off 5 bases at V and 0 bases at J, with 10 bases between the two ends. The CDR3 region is CASSRGPMNTEAFF. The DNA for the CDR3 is TGTGCCAGCAGCCGGGGGCCCATGAACACTGAAGCTTTCTTT.

The chain's CDR3 is CASSEGLQHEQYF. Here the CDR3 DNA reads TGTGCCAGTAGTGAGGGACTACAACACGAGCAGTACTTC. The chain has TRBV19 and TRBJ2-7; TRBD2 aligns across 7 bases. The CDR3 totals 13 residues. Trimming at V came to 5 bases and at J to 5 bases, leaving 6 bases not matched to a gene. CDR1 and CDR2 (germline): LNHDA, SQIVND (reference sequence).

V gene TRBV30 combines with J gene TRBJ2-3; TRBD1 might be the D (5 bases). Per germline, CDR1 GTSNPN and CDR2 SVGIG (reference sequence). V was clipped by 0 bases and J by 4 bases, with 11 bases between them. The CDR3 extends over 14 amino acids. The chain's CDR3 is CAWSVQAPPDTQYF. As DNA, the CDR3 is TGTGCCTGGAGTGTACAGGCTCCCCCAGATACGCAGTATTTT.

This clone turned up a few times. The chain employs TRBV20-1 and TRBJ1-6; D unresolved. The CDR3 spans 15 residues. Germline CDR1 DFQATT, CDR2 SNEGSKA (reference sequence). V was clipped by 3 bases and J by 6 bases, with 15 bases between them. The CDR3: CSASMSPEGNSPLHF. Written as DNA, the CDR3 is TGCAGTGCTAGTATGTCCCCAGAGGGTAATTCACCCCTCCACTTT.

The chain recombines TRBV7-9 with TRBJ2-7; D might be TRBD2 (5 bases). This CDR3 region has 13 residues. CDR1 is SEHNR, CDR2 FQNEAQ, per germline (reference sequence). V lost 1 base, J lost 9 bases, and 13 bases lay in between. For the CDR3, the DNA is TGTGCCAGCAGCTTAGATACGGAGGATGTGCAGTACTTC. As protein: CASSLDTEDVQYF.

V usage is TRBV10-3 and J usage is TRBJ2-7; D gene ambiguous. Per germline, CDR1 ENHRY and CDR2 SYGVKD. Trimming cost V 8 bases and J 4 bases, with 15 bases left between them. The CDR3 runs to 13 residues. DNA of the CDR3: TGTGCCATCGGTCTCCCCACTTTATACGAGCAGTACTTC. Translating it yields CAIGLPTLYEQYF.

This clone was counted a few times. The CDR3 loop reads CASSIKTGKVVFF. CDR3 DNA sequence: TGCGCCAGCAGTATCAAAACAGGGAAAGTTGTTTTCTTT. The chain joins TRBV5-1 to TRBJ1-1; D is perhaps TRBD1 (6 bases). Germline loops: CDR1 SGHRS, CDR2 YFSETQ. This CDR3 contains 13 residues. Trimming left V 5 bases short and J 13 bases short, with 21 bases between.

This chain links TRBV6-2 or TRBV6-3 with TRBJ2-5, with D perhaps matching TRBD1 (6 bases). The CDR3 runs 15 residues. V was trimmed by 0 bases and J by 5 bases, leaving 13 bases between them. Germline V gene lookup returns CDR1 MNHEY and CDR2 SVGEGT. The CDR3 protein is CASSYSGRGKETQYF. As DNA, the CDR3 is TGTGCCAGCAGTTACTCGGGCAGGGGCAAGGAGACCCAGTACTTC.